This T cell receptor (beta chain) emerged from a study of T-cell memory formation after mild COVID-19. Across the whole study: Clusters were largely donor specific. General study findings and limits: Contracting clones, day 15 to 85, had balanced CD4/CD8, and later expanders favored CD4+.

The TCR alpha and TCR beta cDNA libraries, bearing sample barcodes and UMIs, were generated by 5'RACE using constant-segment primers. A single record per CDR3 protein comes from TCRdb applying MiXCR to the 5' RACE reads. The sample holds hundreds of thousands of distinct CDR3 sequences, around a fifth seen once. Germline V gene data show CDR1 as SEHNR and CDR2 as FQNEAQ (reference sequence). The CDR3 has 15 residues. The ends lost 5 bases at V and 5 bases at J; junction bases unmatched: 11. With regard to this clonotype: Antigen: not known.

The sample comprised PBMCs or a T cell subset sorted from them (not recorded which). This chain connects TRBV7-9 to TRBJ2-5, with 7 bases aligning to TRBD1. This TCR came from a young man who had mild COVID-19 (a few samples of this study predate the infection). Cell type and time point are not known. The CDR3 sequence: CASSPRSGGIETQYF. Written as DNA, the CDR3 is TGTGCCAGCAGCCCAAGGTCAGGGGGTATCGAGACCCAGTACTTC.